The 24 T cell receptor beta chains reported below all come from one sample, sequenced in a study of CD8 T cells in Susac syndrome. The authors reverse transcribed roughly 0.5 to 1 ug RNA with random hexamers. MiXCR was run by TCRdb on the immunoSEQ multiplex PCR reads, yielding one entry per CDR3 protein. The table lists some 63,000 distinct CDR3 sequences, 85% to 95% of them singletons. The sample was CD8+ T cells from PBMCs. These receptors came from a human donor with multiple sclerosis.

The J gene is TRBJ2-7, the V gene TRBV27, with TRBD2 identical over 13 bases. Germline V gene lookup returns CDR1 MNHEY and CDR2 SMNVEV (reference sequence). The CDR3 consists of 16 residues. The ends lost 7 bases at V and 5 bases at J; junction bases unmatched: 11. CDR3 in amino acids: CASILTLAGGRNEQYF. CDR3 DNA sequence: TGTGCCAGCATCCTCACACTAGCGGGGGGGAGGAACGAGCAGTACTTC.

This rearrangement joins TRBV30 to TRBJ2-7, with D maybe TRBD1 (5 bases). This CDR3 is built from 13 residues. From germline, CDR1 is GTSNPN and CDR2 SVGIG (reference sequence). V was pared by 2 bases and J by 0 bases, with 8 bases between. The CDR3 loop reads CAWSMGPSYEQYF. DNA for the CDR3: TGTGCCTGGAGTATGGGGCCCTCCTACGAGCAGTACTTC.

J is TRBJ2-7 and V is TRBV13, with 8 bases that match TRBD1. CDR1 and CDR2 (germline): PRHDT, FYEKMQ (reference sequence). The CDR3 sequence is 13 residues long. With V trimmed by 4 bases and J by 5 bases, 4 bases remained unmatched. The CDR3 here is CASSYDRGDEQYF. In DNA form, the CDR3 reads TGTGCCAGCAGCTACGACAGGGGTGACGAGCAGTACTTC.

The gene calls are TRBV7-9 and TRBJ2-3; TRBD2 agrees at 8 bases. CDR3 length: 16 amino acids. Germline assignment: CDR1 SEHNR and CDR2 FQNEAQ (reference sequence). The ends lost 5 bases at V and 1 base at J; junction bases unmatched: 8. For the CDR3, the DNA is TGTGCCAGCAGCCCCCCCGGGCGGGGGGGCACAGATACGCAGTATTTT. It yields the protein CASSPPGRGGTDTQYF.

In nucleotides, the CDR3 is TGCAGCGTTGAAGCCCCACAATACAATGAGCAGTTCTTC. Encoded protein: CSVEAPQYNEQFF. J is TRBJ2-1 and V is TRBV29-1; D remains ambiguous. Germline CDR1 and CDR2: SQVTM and ANQGSEA. The CDR3 totals 13 residues. Trimming removed 1 base at V and 4 bases at J, with 8 bases between.

The rearrangement links TRBV29-1 to TRBJ2-3, with a tentative D call TRBD1 (5 bases). The CDR3 has 14 amino acids. Germline V gives CDR1 SQVTM, CDR2 ANQGSEA. Trimming left V 2 bases short and J 3 bases short, with 12 bases between. This chain's CDR3 is CSVELGAWTDTQYF. CDR3 nucleotide sequence: TGCAGCGTTGAATTAGGGGCCTGGACAGATACGCAGTATTTT.

This clonotype was observed once. The chain links TRBV2 to TRBJ1-2; no firm D call. Germline CDR1 is SNHLY and CDR2 is FYNNEI. The V gene lost 7 bases and the J gene lost 4 bases, with 7 bases spanning the gap. CDR3 length: 11 amino acids. The CDR3 loop is CASKATYGYTF. CDR3 nucleotide sequence: TGTGCCAGCAAAGCGACCTATGGCTACACCTTC.

The J gene is TRBJ1-4, the V gene TRBV23-1; tentative D call: TRBD1 (5 bases). TRBV23-1 belongs to the ORF category, with a function that is uncertain. The CDR3 has 15 residues. Deletions cut 8 bases from V and 5 bases from J, with 18 bases between. The CDR3 loop is CASFPKGGVNEKLFF. The CDR3 DNA is TGCGCCAGCTTCCCAAAGGGAGGGGTCAATGAAAAACTGTTTTTT.

The rearrangement joins TRBV2 to TRBJ1-1; the D gene is possibly TRBD1 (5 bases). The CDR3 is made up of 13 amino acids. Germline assignment: CDR1 SNHLY and CDR2 FYNNEI. V gave up 6 bases and J gave up 4 bases, with 12 bases separating them. In DNA, the CDR3 is TGTGCCAGCAGAGAGGGGAAGGGCACTGAAGCTTTCTTT. It is translated as CASREGKGTEAFF.

This chain uses TRBV9 with TRBJ2-3, with 9 bases aligning to TRBD2. Germline CDR1 SGDLS, CDR2 YYNGEE. J gave up 3 bases and V 0 bases, and 5 bases lay outside the gene matches. The CDR3 runs 16 residues. CDR3 in amino acids: CASSVVDSGSTDTQYF. The CDR3, as DNA: TGTGCCAGCAGCGTAGTGGATAGCGGGAGTACAGATACGCAGTATTTT.

This chain links TRBV3-1 with TRBJ1-1, with D tentatively TRBD1 (5 bases). The CDR3 loop spans 16 amino acids. Germline V lookup: CDR1 LGHDT, CDR2 YNNKEL (reference sequence). V lost 0 bases to trimming and J lost 3 bases, with 14 bases between them. CDR3 bases: TGTGCCAGCAGCCAAGACATACGTGGCAGGGACACTGAAGCTTTCTTT. This translates into CASSQDIRGRDTEAFF.

The rearrangement uses TRBV5-6 and TRBJ2-7, with D tentatively TRBD2 (6 bases). The CDR3 consists of 15 residues. CDR1 and CDR2 (germline): SGHDT, YYEEEE. Between the trimmed V and J ends, which lost 6 bases and 0 bases, there was a span of 16 bases. The CDR3 reads CASNQGLASSYEQYF. The CDR3, as DNA: TGTGCCAGCAACCAAGGCCTAGCGAGCTCCTACGAGCAGTACTTC.

The rearrangement uses TRBV29-1 and TRBJ2-7; 7 bases match TRBD1. V dropped 4 bases and J dropped 0; count of bases not matched to a gene: 0. Germline lookup yields CDR1 SQVTM and CDR2 ANQGSEA. The CDR3 is made up of 12 amino acids. CDR3 residues: CSVGDSSYEQYF. The CDR3 coding sequence is TGCAGCGTTGGGGACAGCTCCTACGAGCAGTACTTC.

The chain links TRBV10-3 to TRBJ2-3; tentative D call: TRBD2 (5 bases). V lost 1 base and J 2 bases, leaving 10 bases between the germline ends. Germline V CDR1 and CDR2: ENHRY, SYGVKD. CDR3 size: 15 residues. DNA for the CDR3: TGTGCCATCAGTGAGTTCGGTAGCGTCACAGATACGCAGTATTTT. This encodes CAISEFGSVTDTQYF.

This clonotype was seen only a few times. The V and J genes are TRBV19 and TRBJ2-1; D might be TRBD2 (5 bases). The CDR3 length is 15 residues. V was trimmed by 3 bases and J by 0 bases, leaving 9 bases between them. CDR1 LNHDA and CDR2 SQIVND come from the germline V gene (reference sequence). The CDR3 nucleotides are TGTGCCAGTAGTATTCGGGAATTCTCCTACAATGAGCAGTTCTTC. Translating gives CASSIREFSYNEQFF.

V is TRBV7-9 and J is TRBJ2-5; D not certain. This CDR3 is 15 amino acids long. V lost 1 base to trimming and J lost 0 bases, with 9 bases between them. The germline gives CDR1 SEHNR, CDR2 FQNEAQ (reference sequence). CDR3 in DNA: TGTGCCAGCAGCTTAGTAATGGGGAACCAAGAGACCCAGTACTTC. This encodes CASSLVMGNQETQYF.

In this sample, this clonotype turned up once. The rearrangement links TRBV6-4 to TRBJ2-1; 12 nucleotides line up with TRBD2. V trimming: 5 bases; J trimming: 7 bases; junction bases outside the gene matches: 6. Germline CDR1 reads MRHNA; CDR2 reads SNTAGT. The CDR3 runs 15 residues. DNA of the CDR3: TGTGCCAGCAGTCCTGACCTAGCGGGAGGGAATGAGCAGTTCTTC. Its translation is CASSPDLAGGNEQFF.

This rearrangement joins TRBV6-5 to TRBJ2-5; no firm D call. This CDR3 is built from 16 residues. Trimming took off 2 bases at V and 5 bases at J, with 18 bases between the two ends. Germline lookup yields CDR1 MNHEY and CDR2 SVGAGI. The CDR3 region is CASSYGPRGSPETQYF. The DNA of the CDR3 is TGTGCCAGCAGTTACGGTCCCAGAGGATCTCCGGAGACCCAGTACTTC.

The chain couples TRBV5-6 to TRBJ2-7, with TRBD1 matching over 7 bases. Trimming removed 5 bases from V and 3 bases from J; junction bases left unmatched: 8. The CDR3 is made up of 14 amino acids. Germline V CDR1 and CDR2: SGHDT, YYEEEE. DNA for the CDR3: TGTGCCAGCAGTTCTGGACAGGTAATCTACGAGCAGTACTTC. It is translated as CASSSGQVIYEQYF.

This clonotype appeared a single time. V is TRBV12-3 or TRBV12-4 and J is TRBJ2-7; 12 positions match TRBD2. Germline trimming cut 6 bases from V and 5 bases from J; bases unmatched to any gene: 8. The CDR3 consists of 15 residues. The CDR3 region is CASRRTSGIVDEQYF. CDR3 DNA: TGTGCCAGCAGGCGGACTAGCGGGATCGTCGACGAGCAGTACTTC.

The J gene is TRBJ2-7, the V gene TRBV27; 8 bases agree with TRBD1. Trimming removed 3 bases from V and 3 bases from J; junction bases left unmatched: 1. Germline assignment: CDR1 MNHEY and CDR2 SMNVEV (reference sequence). The CDR3 sequence is 13 residues long. The CDR3: CASSFGTGYEQYF. Here the CDR3 DNA reads TGTGCCAGCAGTTTCGGGACAGGCTACGAGCAGTACTTC.

CDR3 amino acids: CASSLQGQGLNTEAFF. The CDR3 DNA reads as TGTGCCAGCAGCTTACAGGGACAAGGCCTGAACACTGAAGCTTTCTTT. The chain carries TRBV7-2 and TRBJ1-1; maybe TRBD1 (6 bases). Per germline, CDR1 SGHTA and CDR2 FQGNSA. This CDR3 comprises 16 residues. Trimming took 2 bases from V and 0 from J, leaving 13 bases between them.

This clonotype turned up a few times. The chain joins TRBV7-2 to TRBJ2-2; D remains unclear. There are 15 residues in the CDR3. V lost 2 bases and J lost 5, with 12 bases in between. Germline CDR1 is SGHTA and CDR2 is FQGNSA. The CDR3 loop reads CASSLSQERTGELFF. The CDR3 region has the DNA TGTGCCAGCAGCTTAAGTCAGGAAAGAACCGGGGAGCTGTTTTTT.

This sequence joins TRBV7-9 and TRBJ1-1, with D unresolved. This CDR3 comprises 13 residues. Germline CDR1 is SEHNR and CDR2 is FQNEAQ (reference sequence). Trimming cost V 1 base and J 7 bases, with 10 bases left between them. Here the CDR3 DNA reads TGTGCCAGCAGCTTAGTCTACCGGCGTGAAGCTTTCTTT. Translating gives CASSLVYRREAFF.